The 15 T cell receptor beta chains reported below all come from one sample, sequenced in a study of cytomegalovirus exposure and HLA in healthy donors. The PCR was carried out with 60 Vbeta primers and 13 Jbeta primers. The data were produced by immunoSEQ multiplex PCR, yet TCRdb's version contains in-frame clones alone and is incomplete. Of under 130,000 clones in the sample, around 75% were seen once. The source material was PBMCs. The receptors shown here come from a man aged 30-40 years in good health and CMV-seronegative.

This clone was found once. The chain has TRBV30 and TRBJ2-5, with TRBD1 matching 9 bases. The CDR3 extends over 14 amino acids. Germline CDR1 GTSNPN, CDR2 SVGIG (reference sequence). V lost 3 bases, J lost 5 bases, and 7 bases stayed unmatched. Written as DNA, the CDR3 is TGTGCCTGGAGGGAACAGGGGGCGGGCGAGACCCAGTACTTC. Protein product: CAWREQGAGETQYF.

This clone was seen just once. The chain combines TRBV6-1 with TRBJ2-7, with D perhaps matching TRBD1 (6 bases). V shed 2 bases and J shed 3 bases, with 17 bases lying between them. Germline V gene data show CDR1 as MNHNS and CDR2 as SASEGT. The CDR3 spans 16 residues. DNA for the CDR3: TGTGCCAGCAGTGAAAACGGGGCAGGGGCATACTACGAGCAGTACTTC. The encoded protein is CASSENGAGAYYEQYF.

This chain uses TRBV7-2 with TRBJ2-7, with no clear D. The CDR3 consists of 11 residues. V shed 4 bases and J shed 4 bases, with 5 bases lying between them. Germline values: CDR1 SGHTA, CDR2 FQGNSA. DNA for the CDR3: TGTGCCAGCAGCTCCCTTTACGAGCAGTACTTC. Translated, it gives CASSSLYEQYF.

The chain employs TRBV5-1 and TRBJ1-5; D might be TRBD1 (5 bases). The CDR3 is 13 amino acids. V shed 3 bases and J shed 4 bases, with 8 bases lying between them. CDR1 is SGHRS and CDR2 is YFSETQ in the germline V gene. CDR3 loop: CASSWEGNQPQHF. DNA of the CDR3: TGCGCCAGCAGCTGGGAGGGGAATCAGCCCCAGCATTTT.

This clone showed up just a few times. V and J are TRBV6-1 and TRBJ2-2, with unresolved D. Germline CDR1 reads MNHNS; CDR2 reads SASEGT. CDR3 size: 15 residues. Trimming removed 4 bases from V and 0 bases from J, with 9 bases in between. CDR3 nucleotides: TGTGCCAGCAGTGTGAGAGACACGAACACCGGGGAGCTGTTTTTT. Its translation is CASSVRDTNTGELFF.

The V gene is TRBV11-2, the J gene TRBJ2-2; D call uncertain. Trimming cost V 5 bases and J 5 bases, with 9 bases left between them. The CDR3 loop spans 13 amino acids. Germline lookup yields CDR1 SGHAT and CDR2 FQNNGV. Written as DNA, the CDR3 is TGTGCCAGCAGCCGAACTATTACCGGGGAGCTGTTTTTT. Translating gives CASSRTITGELFF.

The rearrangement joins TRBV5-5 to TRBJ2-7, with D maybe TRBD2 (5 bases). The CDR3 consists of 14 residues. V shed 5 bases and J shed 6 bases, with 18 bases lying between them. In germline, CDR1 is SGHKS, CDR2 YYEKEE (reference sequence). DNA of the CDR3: TGTGCCAGCAGTCTGTGGGGAACTAGTCGCGAGCAGTACTTC. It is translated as CASSLWGTSREQYF.

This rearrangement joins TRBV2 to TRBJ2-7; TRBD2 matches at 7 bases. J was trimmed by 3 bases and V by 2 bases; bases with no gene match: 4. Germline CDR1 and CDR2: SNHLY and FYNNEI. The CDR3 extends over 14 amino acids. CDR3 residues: CASSERDYNYEQYF. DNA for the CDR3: TGTGCCAGCAGTGAAAGGGACTATAACTACGAGCAGTACTTC.

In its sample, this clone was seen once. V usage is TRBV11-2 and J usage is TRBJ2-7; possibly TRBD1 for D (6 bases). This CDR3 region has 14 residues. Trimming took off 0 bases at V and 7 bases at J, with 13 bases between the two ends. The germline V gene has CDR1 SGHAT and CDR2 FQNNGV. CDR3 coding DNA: TGTGCCAGCAGCTTAGACCGGACAGAGGGTGAGCAGTACTTC. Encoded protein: CASSLDRTEGEQYF. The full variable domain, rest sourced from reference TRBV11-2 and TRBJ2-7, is EAGVAQSPRYKIIEKRQSVAFWCNPISGHATLYWYQQILGQGPKLLIQFQNNGVVDDSQLPKDRFSAERLKGVDSTLKIQPAKLEDSAVYLCASSLDRTEGEQYFGPGTRLTVT.

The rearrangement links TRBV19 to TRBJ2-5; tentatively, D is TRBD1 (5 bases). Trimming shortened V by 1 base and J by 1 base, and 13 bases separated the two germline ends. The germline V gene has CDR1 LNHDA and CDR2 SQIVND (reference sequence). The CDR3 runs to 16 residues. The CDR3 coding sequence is TGTGCCAGTAGTATAGCCCGTAGGGGCGCCCAAGAGACCCAGTACTTC. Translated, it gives CASSIARRGAQETQYF.

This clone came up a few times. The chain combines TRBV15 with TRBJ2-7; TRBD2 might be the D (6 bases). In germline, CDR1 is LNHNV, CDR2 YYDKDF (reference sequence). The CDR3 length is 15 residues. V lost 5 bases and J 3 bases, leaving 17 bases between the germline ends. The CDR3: CATSGGVGALYEQYF. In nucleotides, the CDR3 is TGTGCCACCAGCGGCGGGGTTGGGGCCCTCTACGAGCAGTACTTC.

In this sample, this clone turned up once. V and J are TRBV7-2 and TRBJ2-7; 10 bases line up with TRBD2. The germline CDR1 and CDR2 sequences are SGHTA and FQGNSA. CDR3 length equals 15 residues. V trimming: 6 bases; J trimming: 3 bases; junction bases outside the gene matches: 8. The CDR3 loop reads CASSQLAGTRYEQYF. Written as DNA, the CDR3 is TGTGCCAGCAGTCAACTAGCGGGGACCCGCTACGAGCAGTACTTC.

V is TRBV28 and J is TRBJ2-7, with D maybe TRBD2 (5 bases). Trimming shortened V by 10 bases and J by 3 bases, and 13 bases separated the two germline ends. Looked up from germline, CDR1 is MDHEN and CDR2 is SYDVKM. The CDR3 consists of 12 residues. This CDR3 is CATAGVYYEQYF. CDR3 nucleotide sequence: TGTGCCACCGCGGGCGTTTACTACGAGCAGTACTTC.

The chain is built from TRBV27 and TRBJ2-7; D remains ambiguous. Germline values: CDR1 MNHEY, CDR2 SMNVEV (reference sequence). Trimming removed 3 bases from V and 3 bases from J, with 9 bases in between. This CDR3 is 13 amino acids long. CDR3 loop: CASSFNLDYEQYF. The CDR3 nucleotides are TGTGCCAGCAGTTTTAATCTAGACTACGAGCAGTACTTC.

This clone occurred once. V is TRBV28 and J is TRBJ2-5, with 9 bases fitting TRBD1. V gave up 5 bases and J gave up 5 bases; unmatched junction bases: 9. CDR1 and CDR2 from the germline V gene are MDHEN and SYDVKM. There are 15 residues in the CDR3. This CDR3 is CASSDSTGGVETQYF. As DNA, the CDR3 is TGTGCCAGCAGTGACTCAACAGGGGGCGTGGAGACCCAGTACTTC. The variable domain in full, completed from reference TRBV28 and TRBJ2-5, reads DVKVTQSSRYLVKRTGEKVFLECVQDMDHENMFWYRQDPGLGLRLIYFSYDVKMKEKGDIPEGYSVSREKKERFSLILESASTNQTSMYLCASSDSTGGVETQYFGPGTRLLVL.